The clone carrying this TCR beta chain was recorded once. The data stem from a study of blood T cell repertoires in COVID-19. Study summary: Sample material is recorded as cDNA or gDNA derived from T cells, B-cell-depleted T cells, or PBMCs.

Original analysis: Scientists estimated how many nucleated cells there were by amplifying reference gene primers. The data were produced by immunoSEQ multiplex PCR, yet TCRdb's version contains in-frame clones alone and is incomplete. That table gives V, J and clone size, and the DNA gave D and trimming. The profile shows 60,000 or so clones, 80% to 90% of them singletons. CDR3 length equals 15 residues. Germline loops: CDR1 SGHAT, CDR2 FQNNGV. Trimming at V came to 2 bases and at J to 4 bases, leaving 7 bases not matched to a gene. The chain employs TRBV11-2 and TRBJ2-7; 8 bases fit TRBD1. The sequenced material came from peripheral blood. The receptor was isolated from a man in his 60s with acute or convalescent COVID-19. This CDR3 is CASSLPGQGRYEQYF. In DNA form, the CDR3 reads TGTGCCAGCAGCTTACCCGGACAGGGCCGGTACGAGCAGTACTTC.